This entry concerns a single T cell receptor (beta chain). Its antigen is unidentified. These data originate in a study of cytomegalovirus exposure and HLA in healthy donors. Study findings and constraints: Fewer N-insertions (relative to the approximately 700-donor mean) were reportedly seen in an Asian-associated ancestry cluster in a later analysis. Beyond CMV serostatus, there was no information to go on about immune exposure. Within an earlier analysis, most TCR beta V segments proved productive either about 90% or about 30% of the time.

PCR amplification relied on 60 Vbeta primers (plus 13 Jbeta primers). Authors' data handling: Later, an analysis found 80 million or so unique TCR beta chains, and approximately 10 million of these were shared. TCRdb's copy holds only in-frame clones and misses some; the assay was immunoSEQ multiplex PCR. V, J and clone size derive from that table, while D and trimming were established from the DNA sequence. Of roughly 130,000 clones in the sample, 75% to 85% were seen once. This TCR was sampled from a male donor in good health and CMV-seronegative. Sequenced material: PBMCs.

DNA of the CDR3: TGTGCCAGCAGCCCGGGACAGGGTTACAATGAGCAGTTCTTC. Its protein product is CASSPGQGYNEQFF. V and J are TRBV7-9 and TRBJ2-1; the match to TRBD1 covers 9 bases. Germline lookup yields CDR1 SEHNR and CDR2 FQNEAQ (reference sequence). The CDR3 sequence is 14 residues long. J gave up 4 bases and V 5 bases, and 3 bases lay outside the gene matches.